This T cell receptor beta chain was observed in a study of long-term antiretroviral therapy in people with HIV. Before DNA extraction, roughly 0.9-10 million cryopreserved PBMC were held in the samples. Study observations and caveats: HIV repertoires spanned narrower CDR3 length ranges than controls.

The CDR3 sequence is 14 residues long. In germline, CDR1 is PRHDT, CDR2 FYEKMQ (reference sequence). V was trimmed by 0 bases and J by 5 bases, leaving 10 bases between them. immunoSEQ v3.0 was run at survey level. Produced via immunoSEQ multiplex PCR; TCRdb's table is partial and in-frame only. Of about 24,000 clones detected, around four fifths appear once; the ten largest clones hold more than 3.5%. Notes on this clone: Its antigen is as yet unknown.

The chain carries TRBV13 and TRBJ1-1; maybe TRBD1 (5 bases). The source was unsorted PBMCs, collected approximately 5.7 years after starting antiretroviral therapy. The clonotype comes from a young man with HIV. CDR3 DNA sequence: TGTGCCAGCAGCTTAGGCTCAGGGAGGACTGAAGCTTTCTTT. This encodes CASSLGSGRTEAFF.